A selection of T cell receptor beta chains follows, all from one sample in a study of T cells in Graves' hyperthyroidism and ophthalmopathy. Each CDR3 protein gets one entry after TCRdb re-called the multiplex PCR reads with MiXCR. The sample consists of under 800,000 distinct CDR3 sequences, 14% of them appearing once. Sequenced input: blood. The receptors derive from a young woman with Graves' hyperthyroidism. CDR3s include the opening cysteine and the closing phenylalanine or tryptophan. D genes are given only for firm matches. The size field is filled for only some rows; it gives once, few, many or a size class.

j_call	clone_size	d_call	cdr3_length	v_call	cdr3_nt	cdr3_aa
TRBJ1-1	.	.	16	TRBV19	TGTGCCAGTAGTATAGAGCCGCGAGGGAAGAACACTGAAGCTTTCTTT	CASSIEPRGKNTEAFF
TRBJ2-7	.	.	14	TRBV12-3/TRBV12-4	TGTGCCAGCAGGATCGTACCTCGGGGTCATGAGCAGTACTTC	CASRIVPRGHEQYF
TRBJ1-5	few	.	11	TRBV27	TGTGCCAGCAGTTCTGGCGGGCCCCAGCATTTT	CASSSGGPQHF
TRBJ2-3	many	TRBD1	15	TRBV28	TGTGCCAGCAGTCCTGGACAGGGGGCTTGGGATACGCAGTATTTT	CASSPGQGAWDTQYF
TRBJ2-1	many	.	16	TRBV7-3	TGTGCCAGCAGCCTAAGGCCCCCCAGCTCCTACAATGAGCAGTTCTTC	CASSLRPPSSYNEQFF
TRBJ1-1	many	TRBD1	15	TRBV10-2	TGCGCCAGCAGGGGACAGCTGGCTGGGGACACTGAAGCTTTCTTT	CASRGQLAGDTEAFF
TRBJ2-1	few	TRBD1	15	TRBV18	TGTGCCAGCTCACCACGGGACAGGGTATACAATGAGCAGTTCTTC	CASSPRDRVYNEQFF
TRBJ2-6	few	.	18	TRBV6-1	TGTGCCAGCAGTGAAGTCTGGTCCACCAGCTCTGGGGCCAACGTCCTGACTTTC	CASSEVWSTSSGANVLTF
TRBJ2-3	few	TRBD2	18	TRBV14	TGTGCCAGCAGCCGACGACTAGCGGGACTCCCGATCACAGATACGCAGTATTTT	CASSRRLAGLPITDTQYF
TRBJ2-7	many	.	16	TRBV18	TGTGCCAGCTCACCACCGACGGGGGAGGACTCCTACGAGCAGTACTTC	CASSPPTGEDSYEQYF
TRBJ1-6	.	TRBD1	16	TRBV7-9	TGTGCCAGCAGCCTGGACAGGCCCTCCTATAATTCACCCCTCCACTTT	CASSLDRPSYNSPLHF
TRBJ2-7	few	.	15	TRBV15	TGTGCCACCAGCAGAGAAAAGACAAGCACCTACGAGCAGTACTTC	CATSREKTSTYEQYF
TRBJ2-5	.	TRBD1	11	TRBV30	TGTGCCTGGAGTCGACAGGGCGCTGTGTACTTC	CAWSRQGAVYF
TRBJ2-7	few	.	12	TRBV30	TGTGCCTGGAGGTCCGAGAACTACGAGCAGTACTTC	CAWRSENYEQYF
TRBJ2-1	many	TRBD2	16	TRBV3-1	TGTGCCAGCAGCCCCCCAGCGGGAGTCAGATACAATGAGCAGTTCTTC	CASSPPAGVRYNEQFF
TRBJ2-7	.	TRBD2	15	TRBV20-1	TGCAGTGTTAGAGATGGCGGCGGGAGCCGCTACGAGCAGTACTTC	CSVRDGGGSRYEQYF
TRBJ2-7	.	.	13	TRBV20-1	TGCAGTGCCACCGGACCCACCGGGTCCGAGCAGTACTTC	CSATGPTGSEQYF
TRBJ2-3	many	.	15	TRBV18	TGTGCCAGCTCACCCCTTGACAGTGGAACAGATACGCAGTATTTT	CASSPLDSGTDTQYF
TRBJ2-1	many	TRBD2	16	TRBV20-1	TGCAGTGCTAGACAAGGACTAGCGGGAACATACAATGAGCAGTTCTTC	CSARQGLAGTYNEQFF
TRBJ2-2	.	TRBD1	14	TRBV9	TGTGCCAGCAGCGCTGACAGGGTCTCCGGGGAGCTGTTTTTT	CASSADRVSGELFF
TRBJ2-3	many	.	14	TRBV20-1	TGCAGTGCTACGGCCCTTTCCCAGACAGATACGCAGTATTTT	CSATALSQTDTQYF
TRBJ1-5	.	.	13	TRBV20-1	TGCAGTGCTCGACTTCTACTTTCTGGGCCCCAGCATTTT	CSARLLLSGPQHF
TRBJ2-7	.	.	16	TRBV15	TGTGCCACCAGCAGCTTGGGATCCAACCCCATTCGGGAGCAGTACTTC	CATSSLGSNPIREQYF
TRBJ2-3	.	.	13	TRBV2	TGTGCCAGCAACCAAAAGGGGTCAGATACGCAGTATTTT	CASNQKGSDTQYF
TRBJ1-1	many	TRBD1	12	TRBV20-1	TGCAGTGCTAGAGACTACAGGGGTGAAGCTTTCTTT	CSARDYRGEAFF
TRBJ2-2	many	TRBD2	20	TRBV10-3	TGTGCCATCAGTGGGTCCTCGCGGCTAGCGGGACCTACGAACACCGGGGAGCTGTTTTTT	CAISGSSRLAGPTNTGELFF
TRBJ2-7	few	.	11	TRBV28	TGTGCCAGCAGTTGGGGGACCGCGCACTACTTC	CASSWGTAHYF
TRBJ2-5	many	.	17	TRBV20-1	TGCAGTGCTAGAGATCTCGGGGTAGCGAGATCCGGGGAGACCCAGTACTTC	CSARDLGVARSGETQYF
TRBJ2-2	few	TRBD2	15	TRBV29-1	TGCAGCGTTCGGGCGGGAGAGGTGAACACCGGGGAGCTGTTTTTT	CSVRAGEVNTGELFF
TRBJ2-5	many	.	15	TRBV18	TGTGCCAGCGCCCCCCCGGGGCTCGGGGCAGAGACCCAGTACTTC	CASAPPGLGAETQYF
TRBJ2-7	.	.	15	TRBV4-1	TGCGCCAGCAGCCAAGTCCCTAGCAGTCGCTACGAGCAGTACTTC	CASSQVPSSRYEQYF
TRBJ2-7	many	TRBD2	14	TRBV30	TGTGCCTGGAGTGCGGCTAGCGGGGACTACGAGCAGTACTTC	CAWSAASGDYEQYF
TRBJ1-1	.	TRBD1	15	TRBV9	TGTGCCAGCAGCGCGGGAACAGGGGGCTGGACTGAAGCTTTCTTT	CASSAGTGGWTEAFF
TRBJ1-1	many	.	13	TRBV30	TGTGCCTGGGGATACACAGGGAGGTCTGAAGCTTTCTTT	CAWGYTGRSEAFF
TRBJ1-5	many	.	15	TRBV18	TGTGCCAGCTCACCACTCGGTCAGAGCAATCAGCCCCAGCATTTT	CASSPLGQSNQPQHF
TRBJ2-3	few	.	17	TRBV7-9	TGTGCCAGCAGCCCCCCTGGGGGTACCTCTATCACAGATACGCAGTATTTT	CASSPPGGTSITDTQYF
TRBJ2-5	many	.	14	TRBV20-1	TGCAGTGCTCCCCGGAGGGGCCTGCTGGAGGCCCAGTACTTC	CSAPRRGLLEAQYF
TRBJ2-3	few	TRBD2	19	TRBV11-2	TGTGCCAGCAGCTTAGTGGTAGCCGTACTAGCGGGAGGGTCGGATACGCAGTATTTT	CASSLVVAVLAGGSDTQYF